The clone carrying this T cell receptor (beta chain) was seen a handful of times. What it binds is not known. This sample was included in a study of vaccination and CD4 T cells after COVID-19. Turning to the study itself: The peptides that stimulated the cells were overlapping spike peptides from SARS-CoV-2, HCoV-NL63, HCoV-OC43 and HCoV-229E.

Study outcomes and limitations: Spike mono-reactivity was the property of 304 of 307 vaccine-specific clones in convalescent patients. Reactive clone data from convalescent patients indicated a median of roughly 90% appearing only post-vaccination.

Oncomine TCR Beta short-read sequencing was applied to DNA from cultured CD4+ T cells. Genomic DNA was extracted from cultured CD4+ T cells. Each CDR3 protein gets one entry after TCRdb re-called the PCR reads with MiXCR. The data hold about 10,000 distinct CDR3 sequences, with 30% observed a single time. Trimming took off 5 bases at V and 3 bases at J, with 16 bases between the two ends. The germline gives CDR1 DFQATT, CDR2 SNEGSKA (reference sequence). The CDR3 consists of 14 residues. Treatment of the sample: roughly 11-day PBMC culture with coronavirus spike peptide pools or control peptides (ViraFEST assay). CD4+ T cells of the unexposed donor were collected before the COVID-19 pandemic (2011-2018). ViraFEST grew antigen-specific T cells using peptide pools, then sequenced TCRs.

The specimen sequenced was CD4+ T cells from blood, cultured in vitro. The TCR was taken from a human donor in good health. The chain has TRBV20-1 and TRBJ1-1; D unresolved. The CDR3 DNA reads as TGCAGTGCTCGGTCGGGAGGGCGTGACACTGAAGCTTTCTTT. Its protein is CSARSGGRDTEAFF.